The 21 T cell receptor beta chains in this list originate from one sample, sequenced in a study of OX40 agonist ivuxolimab in advanced cancers. Generated by immunoSEQ multiplex PCR, the TCRdb table keeps only in-frame clones and is missing some. The sample yields roughly 70,000 clones, more than 70% seen once. Specimen: CD4+ or CD8+ T cells sorted from blood, collected in a trial of the OX40 agonist ivuxolimab. The receptors derive from an adult with an advanced solid tumor such as melanoma, head and neck, liver or kidney cancer.

CDR3 in amino acids: CAWSVYRTGYGYTF. The CDR3 DNA follows: TGTGCCTGGAGTGTCTATAGGACAGGCTATGGCTACACCTTC. The V and J genes are TRBV30 and TRBJ1-2, with 7 positions matching TRBD1. V dropped 0 bases and J dropped 4; count of bases not matched to a gene: 5. Germline V gene lookup returns CDR1 GTSNPN and CDR2 SVGIG (reference sequence). The CDR3 covers 14 residues. Full variable domain (remainder filled in from reference TRBV30 and TRBJ1-2): SQTIHQWPATLVQPVGSPLSLECTVEGTSNPNLYWYRQAAGRGLQLLFYSVGIGQISSEVPQNLSASRPQDRQFILSSKKLLLSDSGFYLCAWSVYRTGYGYTFGSGTRLTVV.

The V and J genes are TRBV5-8 and TRBJ1-1, with unresolved D. V lost 0 bases and J 7 bases, leaving 7 bases between the germline ends. CDR3 length equals 12 residues. Germline CDR1 SGHTS, CDR2 YDEGEE. CDR3 loop: CASSLERREAFF. As DNA, the CDR3 is TGTGCCAGCAGCTTGGAAAGGCGTGAAGCTTTCTTT.

This clone was observed a few times. V and J are TRBV19 and TRBJ1-1, with D possibly matching TRBD1 (6 bases). CDR3 length: 13 residues. The ends were cut back, 4 bases at V and 7 bases at J, with 13 bases in the middle. CDR1 LNHDA and CDR2 SQIVND come from the germline V gene (reference sequence). CDR3 nucleotides: TGTGCCAGTAGTACAAAACAGGGTCTTGAAGCTTTCTTT. The encoded protein is CASSTKQGLEAFF.

The genes are TRBV15 and TRBJ1-1; tentatively, D is TRBD1 (5 bases). There are 12 residues in the CDR3. Germline-derived CDR1 and CDR2 are LNHNV and YYDKDF (reference sequence). V was trimmed by 0 bases and J by 8 bases, leaving 7 bases between them. The CDR3 DNA sequence: TGTGCCACCAGCAGAGATTGGGGGGAAGCTTTCTTT. Amino acids: CATSRDWGEAFF.

This clone was counted ten times or more. The J gene is TRBJ1-5, the V gene TRBV7-2, with D uncertain. The CDR3 runs to 13 residues. Per the germline V gene, CDR1 is SGHTA and CDR2 is FQGNSA. Between the trimmed V and J ends, which lost 5 bases and 0 bases, there was a span of 5 bases. The CDR3 DNA follows: TGTGCCAGCAGCCTTAGTAGCAATCAGCCCCAGCATTTT. As protein: CASSLSSNQPQHF.

V gene TRBV5-4 combines with J gene TRBJ2-7; D gene uncertain. Looked up from germline, CDR1 is SGHNT and CDR2 is YYREEE (reference sequence). The CDR3 covers 14 residues. V was trimmed by 4 bases and J by 2 bases, leaving 13 bases between them. CDR3 DNA sequence: TGTGCCAGCAGCAGAACCCGAGATCCCTACGAGCAGTACTTC. It yields the protein CASSRTRDPYEQYF. The whole variable domain, filled in from reference TRBV5-4 and TRBJ2-7, reads ETGVTQSPTHLIKTRGQQVTLRCSSQSGHNTVSWYQQALGQGPQFIFQYYREEENGRGNFPPRFSGLQFPNYSSELNVNALELDDSALYLCASSRTRDPYEQYFGPGTRLTVT.

The J gene is TRBJ1-1, the V gene TRBV7-2; D not resolved. The V gene lost 0 bases and the J gene lost 1 base, with 3 bases spanning the gap. In germline, CDR1 is SGHTA, CDR2 FQGNSA. This CDR3 contains 13 residues. CDR3 amino acids: CASSLAQNTEAFF. The CDR3 DNA is TGTGCCAGCAGCTTAGCGCAGAACACTGAAGCTTTCTTT.

The rearrangement joins TRBV7-9 to TRBJ1-6; a possible D gene is TRBD1 (5 bases). This CDR3 has 12 amino acids. V was clipped by 4 bases and J by 14 bases, with 12 bases between them. Per germline, CDR1 SEHNR and CDR2 FQNEAQ (reference sequence). CDR3 amino acids: CASSSLGPTLHF. Here the CDR3 DNA reads TGTGCCAGCAGCTCTCTGGGGCCAACCCTCCACTTT.

The genes are TRBV6-5 and TRBJ1-2, with D unclear. Trimming took 2 bases from V and 8 from J, leaving 12 bases between them. CDR3 length: 13 amino acids. Germline V gene sequence: CDR1 MNHEY, CDR2 SVGAGI. CDR3 in amino acids: CASSYNRNGGYTF. CDR3 nucleotide sequence: TGTGCCAGCAGTTACAACCGTAACGGGGGCTACACCTTC.

The rearrangement joins TRBV19 to TRBJ2-7; no firm D call. Per germline, CDR1 LNHDA and CDR2 SQIVND (reference sequence). Trimming pared 3 bases from V and 1 base from J, leaving 13 bases between. The CDR3 sequence is 15 residues long. In nucleotides, the CDR3 is TGTGCCAGTAGTATTTGGGGTGGCAGGTCCTACGAGCAGTACTTC. Translating it yields CASSIWGGRSYEQYF.

About this clone: The sample contains more than one DNA sequence encoding this CDR3. The V call is TRBV4-2, the J call TRBJ2-7; D might be TRBD1 (6 bases). V lost 0 bases and J 0 bases, leaving 9 bases between the germline ends. Germline assignment: CDR1 LGHNA and CDR2 YNFKEQ. The CDR3 loop spans 15 amino acids. CDR3 loop: CASSQDRGFSYEQYF. CDR3 DNA: TGTGCCAGCAGCCAAGACAGGGGCTTCTCCTACGAGCAGTACTTC.

This chain links TRBV7-8 with TRBJ2-1; no firm D call. The CDR3 sequence is 14 residues long. Germline V lookup: CDR1 SGHVS, CDR2 FQNEAQ. V was clipped by 2 bases and J by 9 bases, with 14 bases between them. The CDR3 region has the DNA TGTGCCAGCAGCTTAACGTTCTTAGAATCTGAGCAGTTCTTC. It translates to CASSLTFLESEQFF.

The V and J genes are TRBV9 and TRBJ2-7; 13 bases map to TRBD2. Germline V gives CDR1 SGDLS, CDR2 YYNGEE. CDR3 size: 15 residues. Unmatched junction bases numbered 7, after V lost 4 bases and J lost 6 bases. CDR3 DNA: TGTGCCAGCAGCACGGGACTAGCGGGACCCATCGAGCAGTACTTC. This translates into CASSTGLAGPIEQYF.

This sequence joins TRBV30 and TRBJ1-1, with D hard to call. The CDR3 is 12 amino acids. Germline values: CDR1 GTSNPN, CDR2 SVGIG (reference sequence). V gave up 4 bases and J gave up 3 bases, with 9 bases separating them. CDR3 nucleotide sequence: TGTGCCTGGAAGGTGGGGTACACTGAAGCTTTCTTT. Protein: CAWKVGYTEAFF.

The chain couples TRBV30 to TRBJ1-2, with D perhaps TRBD1 (6 bases). The length of the CDR3 is 12 residues. Germline-derived CDR1 and CDR2 are GTSNPN and SVGIG (reference sequence). V was pared by 3 bases and J by 4 bases, with 9 bases between. The CDR3 protein is CAWSRGPYGYTF. The CDR3 bases are TGTGCCTGGAGCCGGGGGCCCTATGGCTACACCTTC.

The J gene is TRBJ2-7, the V gene TRBV19, with TRBD1 as a possible D gene (6 bases). The CDR3 length is 13 residues. Germline V gene sequence: CDR1 LNHDA, CDR2 SQIVND (reference sequence). V shed 9 bases and J shed 3 bases, with 15 bases lying between them. CDR3 loop: CASKGGSDYEQYF. The CDR3 nucleotides are TGTGCCAGCAAAGGGGGAAGCGACTACGAGCAGTACTTC.

The genes are TRBV2 and TRBJ1-4; no reliable D call. The CDR3 runs to 13 residues. The V gene lost 6 bases and the J gene lost 6 bases, with 11 bases spanning the gap. CDR1 is SNHLY, CDR2 FYNNEI, per germline. The CDR3 region has the DNA TGTGCCAGCAGCGACCGGGTGCATGAAAAACTGTTTTTT. It encodes CASSDRVHEKLFF.

This CDR3 is CASSDGTSREKLFF. CDR3 bases: TGTGCCAGCAGTGATGGGACGTCGCGTGAAAAACTGTTTTTT. The rearrangement links TRBV2 to TRBJ1-4, with D possibly TRBD1 on 5 matching bases. The ends were cut back, 3 bases at V and 7 bases at J, with 12 bases in the middle. The germline V gene has CDR1 SNHLY and CDR2 FYNNEI. This CDR3 has 14 residues.

The chain carries TRBV7-2 and TRBJ2-1; TRBD2 agrees at 8 bases. J gave up 2 bases and V 5 bases, and 8 bases lay outside the gene matches. CDR3 length equals 16 residues. CDR1 and CDR2 (germline): SGHTA, FQGNSA. The CDR3 sequence is CASSPQAGVTYNEQFF. In DNA form, the CDR3 reads TGTGCCAGCAGCCCCCAAGCGGGAGTCACCTACAATGAGCAGTTCTTC. Full variable domain (rest looked up from reference TRBV7-2 and TRBJ2-1): GAGVSQSPSNKVTEKGKDVELRCDPISGHTALYWYRQSLGQGLEFLIYFQGNSAPDKSGLPSDRFSAERTGGSVSTLTIQRTQQEDSAVYLCASSPQAGVTYNEQFFGPGTRLTVL.

This clone has only one observation. CDR3 in DNA: TGTGCCAGCAGCCCAAAGGTGGGACTTCTCTCCTACAATGAGCAGTTCTTC. It is translated as CASSPKVGLLSYNEQFF. This chain links TRBV7-3 with TRBJ2-1; D possibly corresponds to TRBD2 (6 bases). The germline gives CDR1 SGHTA, CDR2 FQGTGA. The germline V and J ends were trimmed by 5 bases and 0 bases, with 17 bases remaining between them. This CDR3 comprises 17 residues.

This clone was seen a few times. The chain uses TRBV6-5 and TRBJ1-5, with D perhaps matching TRBD1 (5 bases). V was trimmed by 5 bases and J by 8 bases, leaving 19 bases between them. The CDR3 has 15 amino acids. Germline CDR1 is MNHEY and CDR2 is SVGAGI. The CDR3 spells CASSPKPGRMEPQHF. Here the CDR3 DNA reads TGTGCCAGCAGTCCAAAGCCAGGGAGAATGGAGCCCCAGCATTTT.